A single sample gave rise to the 10 T cell receptor beta chains below, sequenced in a study of T-cell reconstitution after alpha-beta-depleted transplantation in children. TCRbeta library construction was performed incorporating unique molecular identifiers. TCRdb reanalysed the PCR reads using MiXCR and keeps one entry per CDR3 protein. The sample shows some 600,000 distinct CDR3 sequences, roughly 17% of them seen only once. Specimen: PBMCs from the stem cell graft donor, collected from the stem cell graft. Receptors originate from a human donor who donated a stem cell graft to a child with acute myeloid leukemia.

There are many counts of this clonotype. The rearrangement joins TRBV20-1 to TRBJ1-4, with D possibly TRBD1 on 5 matching bases. CDR3 length equals 15 residues. V gave up 3 bases and J gave up 0 bases, with 11 bases separating them. The germline V gene encodes CDR1 DFQATT and CDR2 SNEGSKA (reference sequence). Written as DNA, the CDR3 is TGCAGTGCTAGCGTAGGGGCGGCAACTAATGAAAAACTGTTTTTT. It encodes CSASVGAATNEKLFF.

This clonotype was counted between two and nine times. The rearrangement joins TRBV15 to TRBJ2-1; 8 nucleotides match TRBD1. This CDR3 spans 14 amino acids. Germline V gives CDR1 LNHNV, CDR2 YYDKDF (reference sequence). V dropped 2 bases and J dropped 9; count of bases not matched to a gene: 6. CDR3 nucleotide sequence: TGTGCCACCAGCAGATCCAGGGGGCCGGGTGAGCAGTTCTTC. As protein: CATSRSRGPGEQFF.

V usage is TRBV20-1 and J usage is TRBJ2-2; 9 bases align to TRBD2. This CDR3 has 16 residues. Trimming at V came to 3 bases and at J to 5 bases, leaving 10 bases not matched to a gene. CDR1 is DFQATT and CDR2 is SNEGSKA in the germline V gene (reference sequence). As DNA, the CDR3 is TGCAGTGCTAGTTCTTGGGCGGGGGGGAGTACCGGGGAGCTGTTTTTT. Protein sequence: CSASSWAGGSTGELFF.

About this clonotype: A much bigger clone sits one base away, suggesting this may be a read error. The rearrangement uses TRBV29-1 and TRBJ2-5, with TRBD1 as a possible D gene (5 bases). The V gene's germline CDR1 is SQVTM and CDR2 ANQGSEA. V gave up 7 bases and J gave up 4 bases, with 16 bases separating them. This CDR3 spans 13 amino acids. Here the CDR3 reads CSARTSTLETQYF. Here the CDR3 DNA reads TGCAGCGCCCGGACAAGTACCCTAGAGACCCAGTACTTC.

This clonotype was picked up many times. The V and J genes are TRBV12-3 or TRBV12-4 and TRBJ1-2; the D gene is possibly TRBD1 (5 bases). This CDR3 is built from 13 residues. V lost 6 bases and J lost 4, with 12 bases in between. The CDR3 loop is CASRPTGIYGYTF. CDR3 DNA: TGTGCCAGCAGGCCCACAGGCATCTATGGCTACACCTTC.

The chain uses TRBV27 and TRBJ2-7; TRBD1 matches at 7 bases. There are 14 residues in the CDR3. From germline, CDR1 is MNHEY and CDR2 SMNVEV (reference sequence). V lost 7 bases and J lost 5; bases outside the gene matches: 11. CDR3: CASNPTGNHHEQYF. The CDR3 DNA reads TGTGCCAGCAACCCGACAGGGAACCACCACGAGCAGTACTTC.

V is TRBV7-9 and J is TRBJ2-7, with TRBD1 as a possible D gene (5 bases). Between the trimmed V and J ends, which lost 5 bases and 0 bases, there was a span of 11 bases. The CDR3 has 14 amino acids. Germline V gene data show CDR1 as SEHNR and CDR2 as FQNEAQ (reference sequence). The CDR3 protein is CASSGTGRSYEQYF. The CDR3 DNA reads as TGTGCCAGCAGCGGCACAGGTCGCTCCTACGAGCAGTACTTC.

The chain recombines TRBV7-2 with TRBJ1-6, with no clear D. The CDR3 sequence is 13 residues long. Trimming pared 1 base from V and 11 bases from J, leaving 9 bases between. Germline V CDR1 and CDR2: SGHTA, FQGNSA. The CDR3 DNA follows: TGTGCCAGCAGCTTAGAGGGTCCCACACCCCTCCACTTT. Protein sequence: CASSLEGPTPLHF.

The sample holds many counts of this clonotype. The rearrangement links TRBV12-3 or TRBV12-4 to TRBJ1-1, with D unresolved. The ends were cut back, 6 bases at V and 7 bases at J, with 15 bases in the middle. The CDR3 length is 13 residues. CDR3 in amino acids: CASRGPRVNEAFF. The CDR3 coding sequence is TGTGCCAGCAGAGGCCCCCGGGTCAATGAAGCTTTCTTT.

In this sample, this clonotype turned up many times. The V and J genes are TRBV20-1 and TRBJ1-2, with TRBD1 matching 7 bases. There are 15 residues in the CDR3. Trimming cost V 0 bases and J 0 bases; bases outside gene matches: 4. The germline V gene encodes CDR1 DFQATT and CDR2 SNEGSKA (reference sequence). This CDR3 is CSAREGTASNYGYTF. The CDR3 DNA sequence: TGCAGTGCTAGAGAAGGGACAGCCTCTAACTATGGCTACACCTTC.